This T cell receptor beta chain was recorded in a study of blood T cells in healthy people across ages. Study outcomes and limitations: As naive T cell percentage varied, TCR beta diversity correlated strongly with it. Naive CD4+ cell counts and diversity both ran higher in long-lived than in aged donors.

This clonotype has just a few counts. Its specificity is unknown. The junction had 6 bases not matched to a gene; V was cut back by 6 bases and J by 5 bases. This CDR3 has 14 residues. Together with a sample-barcoded 5' primer, a J-beta primer mix was included in a second PCR lasting 7 to 11 cycles. TCRdb reprocessed the 5' RACE reads via MiXCR and lists one record per CDR3 protein. The data hold a few hundred thousand distinct CDR3 sequences, with roughly half observed a single time. Healthy Caucasians from Russia aged roughly 6 to 90 served as donors. The chain couples TRBV12-3 or TRBV12-4 to TRBJ2-3; 9 positions agree with TRBD1. The receptor was isolated from a man aged 55-75 years in good health. What was sequenced was blood. CDR3 in DNA: TGTGCCAGCAGGGCCGGGACAGGGTTAGATACGCAGTATTTT. Translation: CASRAGTGLDTQYF.